This T cell receptor beta chain comes out of a study of identifying expanded T cells in peripheral blood. Findings and caveats of the study: Differentially abundant clones: roughly 1.2 between replicates, 16.4 at two to three weeks, approximately 18 at four.

Produced via immunoSEQ multiplex PCR; TCRdb's table is partial and in-frame only. The table includes around 90,000 clones, around 89% detected once. The length of the CDR3 is 15 residues. Germline lookup yields CDR1 SGHRS and CDR2 YFSETQ. V was clipped by 4 bases and J by 1 base, with 9 bases between them. About this clone itself: What it binds is unknown. The same CDR3 can be traced to other DNA sequences in this sample.

No infections or other immune events were documented during collection. This TCR came from a person aged 18 to 70 in good health. The chain has TRBV5-1 and TRBJ2-6, with D perhaps matching TRBD2 (5 bases). The specimen was blood. The chain's CDR3 is CASSPRGSGANVLTF. CDR3 nucleotides: TGCGCCAGCAGCCCACGGGGATCTGGGGCCAACGTCCTGACTTTC.